This T cell receptor (beta chain) was documented in a study of OX40 agonist ivuxolimab in advanced cancers. Broader study findings: Average numbers of expanded clones were greater in CD8+ T cells than in CD4+.

Only in-frame clones appear in the TCRdb table, and some are missing; sequencing was by immunoSEQ multiplex PCR. This table holds some 70,000 clones, about 92% found once. A remark on this clone: What it recognizes is unknown.

With 6 bases removed from V and 0 bases from J, the gap between germline ends came to 15 bases. Germline CDR1 GTSNPN, CDR2 SVGIG (reference sequence). This CDR3 contains 16 residues. This chain uses TRBV30 with TRBJ2-6; the D is unclear. Specimen: CD4+ or CD8+ T cells sorted from blood, collected in a trial of the OX40 agonist ivuxolimab. This clonotype originated in an adult with an advanced solid tumor such as melanoma, head and neck, liver or kidney cancer. CDR3 protein: CACNPGLISGANVLTF. The CDR3 DNA is TGTGCCTGTAACCCGGGCTTGATCTCTGGGGCCAACGTCCTGACTTTC. The whole variable domain, filled in from reference TRBV30 and TRBJ2-6, reads SQTIHQWPATLVQPVGSPLSLECTVEGTSNPNLYWYRQAAGRGLQLLFYSVGIGQISSEVPQNLSASRPQDRQFILSSKKLLLSDSGFYLCACNPGLISGANVLTFGAGSRLTVL.